These 7 T cell receptor beta chains came from one sample sequenced in a study of Graves' ophthalmopathy and Graves' hyperthyroidism. Amplified material comprised TCR beta CDR3 regions derived from RNA transcripts. First-round RT-PCR relied on HTBI primers, and a second-round multiplex PCR came next. TCRdb re-derived calls from the multiplex PCR reads in MiXCR, one entry per CDR3 protein. The data hold approximately 150,000 distinct CDR3 sequences, with around 39% observed a single time. The specimen sequenced was peripheral blood. Receptor source: a man under 40 with Graves' ophthalmopathy.

This clonotype appeared many times. This chain connects TRBV28 to TRBJ2-7; 7 bases map to TRBD1. J was trimmed by 3 bases and V by 7 bases; bases with no gene match: 3. Germline CDR1 reads MDHEN; CDR2 reads SYDVKM. The CDR3 runs to 12 residues. This CDR3 reads CASMGQFYEQYF. CDR3 nucleotide sequence: TGTGCCAGCATGGGACAGTTCTACGAGCAGTACTTC.

V and J are TRBV28 and TRBJ2-7; TRBD1 might be the D (5 bases). V lost 4 bases, J lost 7 bases, and 11 bases lay in between. The CDR3 loop spans 12 amino acids. Germline V CDR1 and CDR2: MDHEN, SYDVKM. The CDR3 DNA is TGTGCCAGCAGTTCCCCCCAGGGAGAGCAGTACTTC. Its translation: CASSSPQGEQYF.

This clonotype was seen a few times. The V call is TRBV7-2, the J call TRBJ2-5; D may match TRBD1 or TRBD2 (5 bases each). Germline assignment: CDR1 SGHTA and CDR2 FQGNSA. This CDR3 is 14 amino acids long. The germline V and J ends were trimmed by 5 bases and 5 bases, with 15 bases remaining between them. CDR3 residues: CASSMGPMGETQYF. DNA of the CDR3: TGTGCCAGCAGCATGGGACCGATGGGTGAGACCCAGTACTTC.

V and J are TRBV6-2 or TRBV6-3 and TRBJ2-5; D is perhaps TRBD2 (6 bases). The V and J ends lost 5 bases and 1 base respectively, with 11 bases between them. CDR1 MNHEY and CDR2 SVGEGT come from the germline V gene. The CDR3 runs 14 residues. The CDR3 coding sequence is TGTGCCAGCAGTGGATATAGCGGCCAAGAGACCCAGTACTTC. Translation gives CASSGYSGQETQYF.

The J gene is TRBJ1-2, the V gene TRBV7-3, with 9 bases fitting TRBD1. The CDR3 is 15 residues long. J was trimmed by 4 bases and V by 5 bases; bases with no gene match: 8. From germline, CDR1 is SGHTA and CDR2 FQGTGA. CDR3 residues: CASSPGGTGPYGYTF. The CDR3 DNA follows: TGTGCCAGCAGCCCTGGGGGGACAGGGCCCTATGGCTACACCTTC.

This clonotype was seen many times. The V call is TRBV29-1, the J call TRBJ2-7; D remains unclear. The CDR3 covers 15 residues. Germline V CDR1 and CDR2: SQVTM, ANQGSEA. CDR3: CRNRSVRPSGNSQYF. The CDR3 DNA reads TGCAGAAACCGCAGCGTTAGGCCGTCCGGCAACTCGCAGTACTTC.

The chain combines TRBV28 with TRBJ2-7; a weak D match, TRBD2 (5 bases). This CDR3 is built from 14 residues. In germline, CDR1 is MDHEN, CDR2 SYDVKM. Trimming cost V 0 bases and J 5 bases, with 11 bases left between them. The CDR3 reads CASSLWETGNEQYF. Written as DNA, the CDR3 is TGTGCCAGCAGTTTATGGGAGACGGGAAACGAGCAGTACTTC.